This entry lists 11 T cell receptor beta chains sequenced from one sample in a study of T cell clones after liver transplantation. Sequenced by immunoSEQ multiplex PCR; TCRdb stores in-frame clones only, minus some. The sample shows under 90,000 clones, about 80% of them seen only once. This specimen consisted of CD4+ T cells from blood, obtained before liver transplant. Receptors originate from a human donor who received a liver transplant.

This clone was seen more than once but under ten times. The V call is TRBV18, the J call TRBJ2-1; 9 bases line up with TRBD1. V gave up 3 bases and J gave up 6 bases; unmatched junction bases: 9. The length of the CDR3 is 16 residues. Germline CDR1 reads KGHSH; CDR2 reads LQKENI. This CDR3 is CASSPTLKDRGNEQFF. As DNA, the CDR3 is TGTGCCAGCTCACCCACATTGAAGGACAGGGGCAATGAGCAGTTCTTC.

This clone has just a few counts. This chain joins TRBV5-4 and TRBJ2-4; no definite D call. The V gene lost 0 bases and the J gene lost 0 bases, with 10 bases spanning the gap. The CDR3 has 16 residues. Per the germline V gene, CDR1 is SGHNT and CDR2 is YYREEE (reference sequence). The CDR3 coding sequence is TGTGCCAGCAGCTTGGTAGGACCCTCAGCCAAAAACATTCAGTACTTC. This gives the protein CASSLVGPSAKNIQYF.

This clone occurred a few times. The V gene is TRBV2, the J gene TRBJ1-5; D is undetermined. Per the germline V gene, CDR1 is SNHLY and CDR2 is FYNNEI. With 5 bases removed from V and 4 bases from J, the gap between germline ends came to 9 bases. There are 13 residues in the CDR3. The CDR3 is CASSPEVNQPQHF. In nucleotides, the CDR3 is TGTGCCAGCAGTCCAGAGGTTAATCAGCCCCAGCATTTT.

The rearrangement joins TRBV28 to TRBJ1-5; possibly TRBD1 for D (5 bases). V lost 3 bases and J 5 bases, leaving 11 bases between the germline ends. Germline assignment: CDR1 MDHEN and CDR2 SYDVKM. The CDR3 has 14 residues. CDR3 in DNA: TGTGCCAGCAGTTTCTATGACAGAGATCAGCCCCAGCATTTT. Translating it yields CASSFYDRDQPQHF.

This clone was observed a single time. This chain links TRBV2 with TRBJ2-3; perhaps TRBD1 as D (6 bases). The CDR3 length is 12 residues. The V and J ends lost 7 bases and 4 bases respectively, with 9 bases between them. Germline loops: CDR1 SNHLY, CDR2 FYNNEI. CDR3 loop: CASTKGADTQYF. As DNA, the CDR3 is TGTGCCAGCACGAAGGGGGCAGATACGCAGTATTTT.

This CDR3 is CASSVAGAGANVLTF. Written as DNA, the CDR3 is TGTGCCAGCAGCGTAGCGGGGGCTGGGGCCAACGTCCTGACTTTC. V and J are TRBV9 and TRBJ2-6; possible D gene TRBD2, 6 bases. CDR3 size: 15 residues. The germline V gene encodes CDR1 SGDLS and CDR2 YYNGEE. Trimming took 0 bases from V and 2 from J, leaving 6 bases between them.

This rearrangement joins TRBV23-1 to TRBJ2-4; 10 bases are shared with TRBD1. TRBV23-1 is marked as an open reading frame, function uncertain. The CDR3 spans 23 residues. Trimming cost V 4 bases and J 0 bases; bases outside gene matches: 24. CDR3 residues: CASSPKFLGGGQGVVGAKNIQYF. In DNA, the CDR3 is TGCGCCAGCAGTCCCAAATTCCTAGGGGGCGGACAGGGGGTCGTGGGAGCCAAAAACATTCAGTACTTC.

The V gene is TRBV5-1, the J gene TRBJ2-5, with a weak D call TRBD2 (6 bases). Trimming pared 3 bases from V and 1 base from J, leaving 16 bases between. The CDR3 has 16 amino acids. CDR1 and CDR2 from the germline V gene are SGHRS and YFSETQ. The CDR3 spells CASSSSRGVFQETQYF. The DNA of the CDR3 is TGCGCCAGCAGCTCGTCCCGCGGGGTCTTCCAAGAGACCCAGTACTTC.

V gene TRBV19 combines with J gene TRBJ2-1, with D maybe TRBD1 (5 bases). Germline CDR1 is LNHDA and CDR2 is SQIVND (reference sequence). The CDR3 loop spans 17 amino acids. The V and J ends lost 5 bases and 7 bases respectively, with 24 bases between them. The CDR3 protein is CASSGSRTFLSQNEQFF. The CDR3 DNA follows: TGTGCCAGTAGTGGGTCCAGGACATTCTTGTCACAGAATGAGCAGTTCTTC.

CDR3 loop: CATRTGKQPQHF. For the CDR3, the DNA is TGTGCCACCCGGACAGGGAAACAGCCCCAGCATTTT. This chain connects TRBV6-1 to TRBJ1-5; TRBD1 agrees at 8 bases. This CDR3 comprises 12 residues. The germline V gene encodes CDR1 MNHNS and CDR2 SASEGT. V trimming: 10 bases; J trimming: 7 bases; junction bases outside the gene matches: 6.

This clone occurred once. V usage is TRBV5-1 and J usage is TRBJ2-2; D assignment may be TRBD1 or TRBD2 (5 bases each). V was shortened by 4 bases and J by 5 bases, with 9 bases between the two germline ends. Per the germline V gene, CDR1 is SGHRS and CDR2 is YFSETQ. This CDR3 has 13 amino acids. The CDR3, as DNA: TGCGCCAGCAGCCTAGGGACGACCGGGGAGCTGTTTTTT. This gives the protein CASSLGTTGELFF.